These 24 T cell receptor beta chains originate from one sample sequenced in a study of response to subunit inactivated influenza vaccine. TCRdb itself ran the RT-PCR reads through MiXCR, one entry per CDR3 protein. The sample lists roughly 460,000 distinct CDR3 sequences, approximately 11% seen once, with 10% to 15% in the top ten. Sequencing used PBMCs from blood, obtained roughly 48 days after vaccination. The receptors shown here come from a man aged 45-60 years who received an inactivated influenza vaccine.

Only a few counts were recorded for this clonotype. This chain uses TRBV6-2 or TRBV6-3 with TRBJ2-2, with TRBD1 matching 8 bases. This CDR3 is built from 15 residues. Unmatched junction bases numbered 10, after V lost 7 bases and J lost 6 bases. The V gene's germline CDR1 is MNHEY and CDR2 SVGEGT. The CDR3 region has the DNA TGTGCCAGCACCCAGACAGGGGTGGGACCCGGGGAGCTGTTTTTT. As protein: CASTQTGVGPGELFF.

This clonotype showed up many times. The chain couples TRBV12-3 or TRBV12-4 to TRBJ1-1; D uncertain. This CDR3 is 13 amino acids long. V lost 2 bases to trimming and J lost 0 bases, with 4 bases between them. CDR3 bases: TGTGCCAGCAGTTTACTGTTGAACACTGAAGCTTTCTTT. This codes for CASSLLLNTEAFF.

The rearrangement uses TRBV5-1 and TRBJ2-3; perhaps TRBD2 as D (6 bases). Germline loops: CDR1 SGHRS, CDR2 YFSETQ. Trimming removed 4 bases at V and 1 base at J, with 22 bases between. The CDR3 is made up of 18 amino acids. CDR3 coding DNA: TGCGCCAGCAGCAATGGTCTTGGGACGCGGGGTGGCACAGATACGCAGTATTTT. Translation: CASSNGLGTRGGTDTQYF.

The gene calls are TRBV7-9 and TRBJ2-3; 8 nucleotides line up with TRBD2. Looked up from germline, CDR1 is SEHNR and CDR2 is FQNEAQ (reference sequence). This CDR3 comprises 16 residues. J was trimmed by 0 bases and V by 5 bases; bases with no gene match: 7. CDR3 DNA: TGTGCCAGCAGCCCAAAGCGGGGGCCTAGCACAGATACGCAGTATTTT. The encoded protein is CASSPKRGPSTDTQYF.

This clonotype showed up many times. The chain employs TRBV5-1 and TRBJ2-7; 11 nucleotides match TRBD1. This CDR3 comprises 14 residues. Germline-derived CDR1 and CDR2 are SGHRS and YFSETQ. V was clipped by 4 bases and J by 3 bases; unmatched bases: 3. CDR3 bases: TGCGCCAGCAGCGCTGGGACAGGGGGCTACGAGCAGTACTTC. As protein: CASSAGTGGYEQYF.

The chain uses TRBV7-9 and TRBJ2-5; 7 nucleotides align to TRBD1. The germline V gene has CDR1 SEHNR and CDR2 FQNEAQ (reference sequence). V shed 2 bases and J 10 bases; nucleotides not matched to a gene: 10. There are 14 residues in the CDR3. CDR3 sequence reads: CASSLMTRWDSQYF. DNA for the CDR3: TGTGCCAGCAGCTTAATGACCCGGTGGGACAGCCAGTACTTC.

This clonotype turned up a few times. This may arise from a read error, as a much more abundant clone is one base away. The CDR3 coding sequence is TGCGGTGCTATACAGGGCTGGGACTACGAGCAGTACTTC. It specifies CGAIQGWDYEQYF. The chain uses TRBV20-1 and TRBJ2-7; possibly TRBD1 for D (6 bases). Germline V gene lookup returns CDR1 DFQATT and CDR2 SNEGSKA (reference sequence). The CDR3 sequence is 13 residues long.

The chain uses TRBV29-1 and TRBJ2-1; no reliable D call. The V gene lost 4 bases and the J gene lost 10 bases, with 8 bases spanning the gap. Germline V CDR1 and CDR2: SQVTM, ANQGSEA. The CDR3 spans 10 residues. For the CDR3, the DNA is TGCAGCGTTGGATTCGGCGAGCAGTTCTTC. As protein: CSVGFGEQFF.

The genes are TRBV5-1 and TRBJ2-3; a weak D match, TRBD2 (6 bases). This CDR3 has 14 residues. Per the germline V gene, CDR1 is SGHRS and CDR2 is YFSETQ. With 2 bases removed from V and 2 bases from J, the gap between germline ends came to 9 bases. CDR3 nucleotide sequence: TGCGCCAGCAGCTTTACTAGCCCCACAGATACGCAGTATTTT. Residues: CASSFTSPTDTQYF.

This clonotype was found a few times. V usage is TRBV2 and J usage is TRBJ2-3; D gene uncertain. CDR1 and CDR2 from the germline V gene are SNHLY and FYNNEI. The CDR3 loop spans 12 amino acids. Between the trimmed V and J ends, which lost 8 bases and 0 bases, there was a span of 6 bases. The CDR3 nucleotides read TGTGCCAGCGAGAGAAGCACAGATACGCAGTATTTT. Protein sequence: CASERSTDTQYF.

The DNA for the CDR3 is TGTGCCAGCAGCTTGTCTCGCGGAGTCAATGAGCAGTTCTTC. It translates to CASSLSRGVNEQFF. V usage is TRBV7-2 and J usage is TRBJ2-1; D not resolved. From germline, CDR1 is SGHTA and CDR2 FQGNSA. This CDR3 contains 14 residues. V was shortened by 3 bases and J by 6 bases, with 12 bases between the two germline ends.

This clonotype was found a few times. V gene TRBV7-9 combines with J gene TRBJ2-7; either TRBD1 or TRBD2 may fit D (5 bases each). The CDR3 loop spans 14 amino acids. V was clipped by 0 bases and J by 6 bases, with 12 bases between them. Per germline, CDR1 SEHNR and CDR2 FQNEAQ (reference sequence). CDR3 sequence reads: CASSLAGTRPEQYF. The CDR3 DNA follows: TGTGCCAGCAGCTTAGCCGGGACCCGCCCCGAGCAGTACTTC.

CDR3 sequence (DNA): TGCAGCGTTCGAGGGGGCCAAGGGGCCAACGTCCTGACTTTC. Residues: CSVRGGQGANVLTF. The rearrangement uses TRBV29-1 and TRBJ2-6, with TRBD1 matching 7 bases. Germline assignment: CDR1 SQVTM and CDR2 ANQGSEA. V shed 5 bases, J shed 4 bases, and the junction held 5 bases outside the gene matches. The CDR3 covers 14 residues.

The rearrangement uses TRBV12-3 or TRBV12-4 and TRBJ2-3, with unresolved D. Trimming removed 5 bases at V and 1 base at J, with 16 bases between. This CDR3 has 16 residues. The CDR3 spells CASSPRLRIGTDTQYF. In nucleotides, the CDR3 is TGTGCCAGCAGTCCACGACTCCGGATTGGCACAGATACGCAGTATTTT.

A few counts support this clonotype. This chain links TRBV10-3 with TRBJ2-3; 7 nucleotides line up with TRBD1. The CDR3 is made up of 15 amino acids. The junction had 8 bases not matched to a gene; V was cut back by 5 bases and J by 3 bases. Germline CDR1 reads ENHRY; CDR2 reads SYGVKD. This CDR3 is CAISPGTAGTDTQYF. CDR3 nucleotides: TGTGCCATCAGTCCCGGGACAGCAGGGACAGATACGCAGTATTTT.

A few counts support this clonotype. The chain is built from TRBV11-3 and TRBJ2-1, with D unclear. With 7 bases removed from V and 5 bases from J, the gap between germline ends came to 12 bases. The CDR3 consists of 13 residues. Germline V gene lookup returns CDR1 SGHNT and CDR2 YENEEA. The CDR3 bases are TGTGCCAGCACCCGAGGCCGAGACAATGAGCAGTTCTTC. Translated, it gives CASTRGRDNEQFF.

This clonotype appeared many times. V is TRBV20-1 and J is TRBJ2-5, with TRBD2 identical over 7 bases. The germline V gene encodes CDR1 DFQATT and CDR2 SNEGSKA (reference sequence). The V gene end was trimmed by 2 bases and the J gene end by 4 bases; junction bases not matched to a gene: 7. CDR3 length: 14 amino acids. The CDR3 sequence is CSARSPSGIETQYF. CDR3 DNA: TGCAGTGCTAGATCCCCCAGCGGGATAGAGACCCAGTACTTC.

This clonotype was counted ten times or more. The chain recombines TRBV11-1 with TRBJ2-7; 11 bases are a match to TRBD2. Germline-derived CDR1 and CDR2 are SGHAT and FQDESV (reference sequence). The CDR3 is made up of 15 amino acids. Trimming removed 5 bases from V and 0 bases from J; junction bases left unmatched: 3. As DNA, the CDR3 is TGTGCCAGCAGCCGGACTAGCGGGCTCTCCTACGAGCAGTACTTC. Translated: CASSRTSGLSYEQYF.

The chain combines TRBV5-1 with TRBJ2-5, with TRBD1 matching over 12 bases. Germline V CDR1 and CDR2: SGHRS, YFSETQ. The CDR3 extends over 18 amino acids. The junction had 7 bases not matched to a gene; V was cut back by 0 bases and J by 1 base. This CDR3 is CASSLAGQGASIQETQYF. Written as DNA, the CDR3 is TGCGCCAGCAGCTTGGCGGGACAGGGGGCATCTATCCAAGAGACCCAGTACTTC. Complete variable domain (other parts from reference TRBV5-1 and TRBJ2-5): KAGVTQTPRYLIKTRGQQVTLSCSPISGHRSVSWYQQTPGQGLQFLFEYFSETQRNKGNFPGRFSGRQFSNSRSEMNVSTLELGDSALYLCASSLAGQGASIQETQYFGPGTRLLVL.

In this sample, this clonotype turned up many times. The chain has TRBV20-1 and TRBJ2-7, with TRBD1 as a possible D gene (6 bases). The CDR3 is 14 residues long. Looked up from germline, CDR1 is DFQATT and CDR2 is SNEGSKA (reference sequence). V was shortened by 0 bases and J by 2 bases, with 11 bases between the two germline ends. CDR3: CSAREVEGAYEQYF. CDR3 DNA: TGCAGTGCTAGAGAGGTTGAGGGGGCCTACGAGCAGTACTTC.

This clonotype was seen a few times. The genes are TRBV4-1 and TRBJ2-3; D might be TRBD1 or TRBD2, each matching 6 bases. CDR1 and CDR2 (germline): MGHRA, YSYEKL. This CDR3 spans 14 amino acids. V gave up 0 bases and J gave up 6 bases, with 10 bases separating them. The CDR3 here is CASSQEGGRDTQYF. For the CDR3, the DNA is TGCGCCAGCAGCCAAGAGGGGGGCAGGGATACGCAGTATTTT.

This sequence joins TRBV15 and TRBJ1-5; a possible D gene is TRBD1 (6 bases). V lost 6 bases to trimming and J lost 3 bases, with 9 bases between them. The CDR3 is 13 residues long. The germline V gene has CDR1 LNHNV and CDR2 YYDKDF (reference sequence). Here the CDR3 DNA reads TGTGCCACCAGAGGACAGAACAATCAGCCCCAGCATTTT. Translated: CATRGQNNQPQHF.

V gene TRBV7-8 combines with J gene TRBJ2-2, with 7 bases lining up with TRBD1. V was pared by 7 bases and J by 3 bases, with 5 bases of the junction left unmatched. Germline V gene data show CDR1 as SGHVS and CDR2 as FQNEAQ. The CDR3 sequence is 14 residues long. The CDR3 here is CASKATGYTGELFF. In DNA, the CDR3 is TGTGCCAGCAAGGCGACAGGGTACACCGGGGAGCTGTTTTTT.

The chain links TRBV7-9 to TRBJ2-7; the D is unclear. Looked up from germline, CDR1 is SEHNR and CDR2 is FQNEAQ (reference sequence). This CDR3 has 15 residues. V shed 4 bases and J shed 1 base, with 14 bases lying between them. The CDR3 bases are TGTGCCAGCAGCTCGGCGGAGCCTGCTTCCTACGAGCAGTACTTC. Its protein is CASSSAEPASYEQYF.